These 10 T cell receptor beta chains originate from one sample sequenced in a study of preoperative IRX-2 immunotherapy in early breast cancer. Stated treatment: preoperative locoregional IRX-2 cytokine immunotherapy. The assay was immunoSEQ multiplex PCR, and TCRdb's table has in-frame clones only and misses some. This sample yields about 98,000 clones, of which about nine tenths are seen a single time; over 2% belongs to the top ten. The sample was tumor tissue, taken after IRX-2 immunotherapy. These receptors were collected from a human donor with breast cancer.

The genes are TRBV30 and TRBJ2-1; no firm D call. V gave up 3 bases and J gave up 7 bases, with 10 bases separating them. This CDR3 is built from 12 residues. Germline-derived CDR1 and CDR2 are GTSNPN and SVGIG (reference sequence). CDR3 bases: TGTGCCTGGAGAGGTTCTCTTAATGAGCAGTTCTTC. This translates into CAWRGSLNEQFF.

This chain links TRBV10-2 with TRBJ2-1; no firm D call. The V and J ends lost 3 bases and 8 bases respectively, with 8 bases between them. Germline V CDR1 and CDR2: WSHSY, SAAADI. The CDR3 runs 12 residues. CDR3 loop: CASSESVHEQFF. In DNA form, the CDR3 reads TGCGCCAGCAGTGAAAGCGTCCATGAGCAGTTCTTC.

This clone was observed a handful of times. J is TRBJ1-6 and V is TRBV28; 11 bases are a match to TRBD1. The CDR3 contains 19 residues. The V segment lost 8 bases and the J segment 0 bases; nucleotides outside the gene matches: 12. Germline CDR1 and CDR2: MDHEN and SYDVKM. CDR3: CASGGDRGSKSSYNSPLHF. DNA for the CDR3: TGTGCCAGCGGGGGGGACAGGGGGTCGAAGAGCTCCTATAATTCACCCCTCCACTTT. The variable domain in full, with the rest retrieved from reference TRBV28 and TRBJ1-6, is DVKVTQSSRYLVKRTGEKVFLECVQDMDHENMFWYRQDPGLGLRLIYFSYDVKMKEKGDIPEGYSVSREKKERFSLILESASTNQTSMYLCASGGDRGSKSSYNSPLHFGNGTRLTVT.

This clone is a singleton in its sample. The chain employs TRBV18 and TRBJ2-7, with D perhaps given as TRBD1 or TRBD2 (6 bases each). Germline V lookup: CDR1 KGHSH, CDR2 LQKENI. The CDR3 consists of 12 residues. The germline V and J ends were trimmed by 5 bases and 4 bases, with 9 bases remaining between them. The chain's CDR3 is CASSGGGYEQYF. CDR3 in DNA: TGTGCCAGCTCAGGAGGGGGTTACGAGCAGTACTTC.

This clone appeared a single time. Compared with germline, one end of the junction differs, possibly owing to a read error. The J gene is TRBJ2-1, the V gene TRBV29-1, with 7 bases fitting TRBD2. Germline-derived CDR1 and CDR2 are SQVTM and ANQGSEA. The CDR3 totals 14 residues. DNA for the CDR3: TGCAGCGTTAGGGGTCGCGGGGGTGACAATGAACAGTTCTTC. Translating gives CSVRGRGGDNEQFF.

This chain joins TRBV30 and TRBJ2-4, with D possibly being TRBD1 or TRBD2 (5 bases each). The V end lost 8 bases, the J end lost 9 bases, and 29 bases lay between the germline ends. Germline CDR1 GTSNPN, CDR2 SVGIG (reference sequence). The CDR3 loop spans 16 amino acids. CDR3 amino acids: CALGGGPKVRQGIQYF. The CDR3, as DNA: TGTGCCCTCGGTGGGGGACCCAAGGTACGCCAAGGCATTCAGTACTTC.

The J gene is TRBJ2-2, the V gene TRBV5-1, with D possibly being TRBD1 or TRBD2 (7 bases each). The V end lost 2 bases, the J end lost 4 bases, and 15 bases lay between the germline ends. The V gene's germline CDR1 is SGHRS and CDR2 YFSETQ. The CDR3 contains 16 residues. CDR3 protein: CASSFGRGPGTGELFF. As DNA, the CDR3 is TGCGCCAGCAGCTTTGGGAGGGGGCCGGGCACCGGGGAGCTGTTTTTT.

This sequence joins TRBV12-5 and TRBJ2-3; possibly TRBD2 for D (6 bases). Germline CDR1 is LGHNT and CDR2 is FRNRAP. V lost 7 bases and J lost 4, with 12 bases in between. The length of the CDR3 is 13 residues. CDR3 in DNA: TGTGCTAGTGACCCCGGGAGTCCAGATACGCAGTATTTT. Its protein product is CASDPGSPDTQYF.

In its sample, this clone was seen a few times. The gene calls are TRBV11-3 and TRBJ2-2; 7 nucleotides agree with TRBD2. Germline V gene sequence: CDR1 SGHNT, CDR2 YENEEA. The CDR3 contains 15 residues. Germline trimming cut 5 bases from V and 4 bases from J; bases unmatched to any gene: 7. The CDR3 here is CASSRDYSGTGELFF. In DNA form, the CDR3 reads TGTGCCAGCAGCCGGGACTATAGCGGCACCGGGGAGCTGTTTTTT.

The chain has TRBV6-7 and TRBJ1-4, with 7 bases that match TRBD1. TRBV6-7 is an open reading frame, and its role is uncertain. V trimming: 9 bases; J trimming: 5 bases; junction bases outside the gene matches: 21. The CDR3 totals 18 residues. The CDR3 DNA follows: TGTGCCAGTAGAGCGACGGTCGGCTACAGGGGCGGGAATGAAAAACTGTTTTTT. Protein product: CASRATVGYRGGNEKLFF.